The subject of this entry is one T cell receptor beta chain. What it binds is not known. The CDR3 has 14 amino acids. CDR1 and CDR2 from the germline V gene are SGHNT and YYREEE (reference sequence). V lost 2 bases to trimming and J lost 1 base, with 9 bases between them. The data derive from a study of cytomegalovirus exposure and HLA in healthy donors. Study-level information: HLA-typed donors were the source of approximately 85 million unique TCRs, which an early data release held.

Amplification used 60 Vbeta primers and 13 Jbeta primers. Data came from immunoSEQ multiplex PCR; TCRdb stores just in-frame clones and leaves some out. Of about 150,000 clones in the sample, 80% are singletons; the top ten hold over 5%. Overall study results and limits: Listed as cytomegalovirus-associated were about 160 TCR beta chains. Under in vitro conditions, a few CMV-associated chains were confirmed as specific for CMV antigens. About 87% or about 30% of the time was how often most TCR beta V segments were productive, according to an earlier analysis.

The rearrangement joins TRBV5-4 to TRBJ2-5; D might be TRBD1 (5 bases). The TCR comes from a woman aged 40 to 50 in good health and CMV-seropositive. The specimen sequenced was PBMCs. The CDR3 region is CASSLKQVQETQYF. The CDR3 DNA reads as TGTGCCAGCAGCTTAAAACAGGTCCAAGAGACCCAGTACTTC.